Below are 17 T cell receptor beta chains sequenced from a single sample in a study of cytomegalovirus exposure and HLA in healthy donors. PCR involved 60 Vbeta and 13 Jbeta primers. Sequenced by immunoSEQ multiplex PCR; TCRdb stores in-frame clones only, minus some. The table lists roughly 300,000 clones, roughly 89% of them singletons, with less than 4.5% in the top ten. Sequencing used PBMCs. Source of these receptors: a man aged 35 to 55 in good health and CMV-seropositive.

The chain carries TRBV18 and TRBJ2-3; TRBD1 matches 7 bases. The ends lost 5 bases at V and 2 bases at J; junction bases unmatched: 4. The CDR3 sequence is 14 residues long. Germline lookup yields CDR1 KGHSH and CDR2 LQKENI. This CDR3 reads CASSVDRDTDTQYF. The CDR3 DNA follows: TGTGCCAGCTCAGTCGACAGGGACACAGATACGCAGTATTTT.

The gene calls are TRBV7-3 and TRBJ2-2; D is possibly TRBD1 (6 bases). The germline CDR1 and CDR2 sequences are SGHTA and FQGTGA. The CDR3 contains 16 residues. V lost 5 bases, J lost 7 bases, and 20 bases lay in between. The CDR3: CASSARTAEGGGELFF. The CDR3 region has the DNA TGTGCCAGCAGCGCACGGACAGCTGAAGGCGGCGGGGAGCTGTTTTTT.

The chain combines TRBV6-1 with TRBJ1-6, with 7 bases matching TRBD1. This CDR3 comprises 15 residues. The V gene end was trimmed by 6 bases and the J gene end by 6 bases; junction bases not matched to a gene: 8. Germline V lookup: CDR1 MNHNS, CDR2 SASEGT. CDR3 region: CASRGQPESNSPLHF. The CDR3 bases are TGTGCCAGCAGGGGACAGCCGGAAAGTAATTCACCCCTCCACTTT.

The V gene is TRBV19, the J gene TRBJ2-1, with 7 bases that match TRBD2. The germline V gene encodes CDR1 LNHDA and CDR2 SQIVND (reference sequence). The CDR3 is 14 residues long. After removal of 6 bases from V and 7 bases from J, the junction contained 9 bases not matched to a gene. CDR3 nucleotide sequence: TGTGCCAGTAGCCGACTCGGGGGAGGGAATGAGCAGTTCTTC. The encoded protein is CASSRLGGGNEQFF.

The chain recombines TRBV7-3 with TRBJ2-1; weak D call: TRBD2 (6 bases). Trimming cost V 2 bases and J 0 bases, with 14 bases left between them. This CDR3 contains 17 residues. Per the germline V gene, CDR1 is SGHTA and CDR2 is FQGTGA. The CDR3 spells CASSLAPGRGSYNEQFF. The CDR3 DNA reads TGTGCCAGCAGCTTAGCCCCAGGGCGGGGCTCCTACAATGAGCAGTTCTTC.

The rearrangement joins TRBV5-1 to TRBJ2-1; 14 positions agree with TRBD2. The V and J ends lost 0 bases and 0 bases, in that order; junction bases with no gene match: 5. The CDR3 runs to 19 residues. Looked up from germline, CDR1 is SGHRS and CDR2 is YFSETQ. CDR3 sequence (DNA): TGCGCCAGCAGCTTGGGACTAGCGGGAGGGCCTAGCTCCTACAATGAGCAGTTCTTC. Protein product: CASSLGLAGGPSSYNEQFF.

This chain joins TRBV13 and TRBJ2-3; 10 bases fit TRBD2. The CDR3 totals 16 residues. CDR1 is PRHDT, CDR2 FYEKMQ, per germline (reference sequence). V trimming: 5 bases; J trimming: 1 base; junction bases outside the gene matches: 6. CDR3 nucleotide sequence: TGTGCCAGCAGCCCCCTCGGGACTAGCGGCACAGATACGCAGTATTTT. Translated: CASSPLGTSGTDTQYF.

The CDR3 DNA reads as TGTGCCACCAGCAGGGGTAGCGGGAGAGCGTCCTACAATGAGCAGTTCTTC. This encodes CATSRGSGRASYNEQFF. V and J are TRBV15 and TRBJ2-1; TRBD2 agrees at 9 bases. The CDR3 runs to 17 residues. With V trimmed by 3 bases and J by 1 base, 7 bases remained unmatched. In germline, CDR1 is LNHNV, CDR2 YYDKDF (reference sequence).

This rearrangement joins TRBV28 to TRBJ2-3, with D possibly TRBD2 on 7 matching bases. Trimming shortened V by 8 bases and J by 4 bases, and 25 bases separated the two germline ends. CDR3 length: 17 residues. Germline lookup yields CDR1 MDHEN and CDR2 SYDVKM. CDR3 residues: CASSGGQKTSLADTQYF. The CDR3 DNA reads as TGTGCCAGCTCCGGGGGGCAGAAGACTAGCTTAGCAGATACGCAGTATTTT.

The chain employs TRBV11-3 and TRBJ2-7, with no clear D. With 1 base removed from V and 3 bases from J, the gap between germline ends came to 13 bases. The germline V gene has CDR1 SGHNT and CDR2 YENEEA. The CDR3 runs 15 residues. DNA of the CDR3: TGTGCCAGCAGCTTAGGGCCAGGCAATCACTACGAGCAGTACTTC. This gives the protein CASSLGPGNHYEQYF. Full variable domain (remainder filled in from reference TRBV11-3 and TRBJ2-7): EAGVVQSPRYKIIEKKQPVAFWCNPISGHNTLYWYLQNLGQGPELLIRYENEEAVDDSQLPKDRFSAERLKGVDSTLKIQPAELGDSAVYLCASSLGPGNHYEQYFGPGTRLTVT.

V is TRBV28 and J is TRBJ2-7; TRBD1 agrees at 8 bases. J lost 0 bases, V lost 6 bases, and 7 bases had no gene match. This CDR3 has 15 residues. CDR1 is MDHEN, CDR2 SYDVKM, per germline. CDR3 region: CASRPRDRSSYEQYF. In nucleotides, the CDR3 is TGTGCCAGCAGACCCCGGGACAGGAGCTCCTACGAGCAGTACTTC.

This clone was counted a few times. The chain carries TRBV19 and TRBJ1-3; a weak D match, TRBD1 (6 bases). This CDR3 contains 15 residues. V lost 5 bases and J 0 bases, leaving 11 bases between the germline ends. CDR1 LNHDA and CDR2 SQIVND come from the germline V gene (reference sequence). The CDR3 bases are TGTGCCAGTAGTTGGGACAAGAGCTCTGGAAACACCATATATTTT. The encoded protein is CASSWDKSSGNTIYF.

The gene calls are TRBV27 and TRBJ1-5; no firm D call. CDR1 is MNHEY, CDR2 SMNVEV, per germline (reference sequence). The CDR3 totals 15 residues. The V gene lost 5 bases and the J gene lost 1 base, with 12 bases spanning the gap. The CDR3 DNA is TGTGCCAGCAGTCGTAGACTCGCCAGCAATCAGCCCCAGCATTTT. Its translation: CASSRRLASNQPQHF.

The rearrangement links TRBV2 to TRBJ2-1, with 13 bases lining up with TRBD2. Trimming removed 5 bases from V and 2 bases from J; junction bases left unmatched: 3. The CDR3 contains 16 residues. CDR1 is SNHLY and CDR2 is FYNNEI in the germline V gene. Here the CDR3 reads CASSSGLAGAYNEQFF. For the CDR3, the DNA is TGTGCCAGCAGTTCAGGACTAGCGGGAGCCTACAATGAGCAGTTCTTC.

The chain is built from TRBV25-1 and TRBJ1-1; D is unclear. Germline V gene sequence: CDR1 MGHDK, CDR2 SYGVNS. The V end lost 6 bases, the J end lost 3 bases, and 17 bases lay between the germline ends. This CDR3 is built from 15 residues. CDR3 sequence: CASRMTRGPDTEAFF. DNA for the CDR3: TGTGCCAGCAGAATGACCCGTGGGCCCGACACTGAAGCTTTCTTT.

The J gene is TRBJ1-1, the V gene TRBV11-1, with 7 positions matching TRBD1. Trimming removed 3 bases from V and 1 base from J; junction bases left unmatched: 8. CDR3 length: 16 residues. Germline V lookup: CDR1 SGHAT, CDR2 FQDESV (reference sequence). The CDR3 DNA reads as TGTGCCAGCAGCTTCCAACAGGGGCAGGGGAACACTGAAGCTTTCTTT. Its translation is CASSFQQGQGNTEAFF.

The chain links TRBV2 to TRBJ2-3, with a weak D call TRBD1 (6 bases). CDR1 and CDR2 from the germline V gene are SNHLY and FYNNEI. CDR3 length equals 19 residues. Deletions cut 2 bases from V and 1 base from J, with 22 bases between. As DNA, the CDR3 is TGTGCCAGCAGTGAATGGGATGGCCCTGCAGGGGAAGGCACAGATACGCAGTATTTT. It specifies CASSEWDGPAGEGTDTQYF. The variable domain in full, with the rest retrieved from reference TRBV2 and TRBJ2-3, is EPEVTQTPSHQVTQMGQEVILRCVPISNHLYFYWYRQILGQKVEFLVSFYNNEISEKSEIFDDQFSVERPDGSNFTLKIRSTKLEDSAMYFCASSEWDGPAGEGTDTQYFGPGTRLTVL.